Shown below are 25 T cell receptor beta chains from a single sample sequenced in a study of STAT3 mutations in large granular lymphocyte leukemia. Study conclusions and caveats: Every T-cell large granular lymphocyte leukemia patient had at least one immunodominant TCR beta clonotype.

Produced via immunoSEQ multiplex PCR; TCRdb's table is partial and in-frame only. This table has about 9,400 clones, around 90% appearing once. These receptors have no known antigen. The sequencing input was peripheral blood mononuclear cells. The receptors originated from a man older than 75 with T-cell large granular lymphocyte leukemia. Some clones in this sample may be carry-over from other donors' samples.

The chain carries TRBV19 and TRBJ2-2; possibly TRBD1 or TRBD2 for D (5 bases each). CDR3 length equals 19 residues. The ends were cut back, 4 bases at V and 0 bases at J, with 21 bases in the middle. Germline CDR1 is LNHDA and CDR2 is SQIVND (reference sequence). This CDR3 reads CASSSRGREITPNTGELFF. The CDR3 DNA sequence: TGTGCCAGTAGTAGCCGGGGCAGGGAGATAACCCCGAACACCGGGGAGCTGTTTTTT.

This chain connects TRBV19 to TRBJ2-7, with 9 bases identical to TRBD2. CDR1 and CDR2 (germline): LNHDA, SQIVND (reference sequence). The CDR3 sequence is 15 residues long. The junction had 6 bases not matched to a gene; V was cut back by 6 bases and J by 0 bases. The CDR3 DNA reads TGTGCCAGTAGCCGACTAGCGGCGGACTCCTACGAGCAGTACTTC. This translates into CASSRLAADSYEQYF.

The rearrangement uses TRBV7-9 and TRBJ2-1, with 8 positions matching TRBD2. J gave up 8 bases and V 3 bases, and 3 bases lay outside the gene matches. The germline CDR1 and CDR2 sequences are SEHNR and FQNEAQ (reference sequence). The CDR3 sequence is 13 residues long. The CDR3 sequence: CASSLGLVDEQFF. As DNA, the CDR3 is TGTGCCAGCAGCTTGGGACTAGTAGATGAGCAGTTCTTC.

This clone was seen more than once but under ten times. The V call is TRBV6-5, the J call TRBJ2-3; unclear D gene. The CDR3 is 11 amino acids. Germline values: CDR1 MNHEY, CDR2 SVGAGI. Trimming pared 4 bases from V and 4 bases from J, leaving 3 bases between. CDR3 residues: CASSSSDTQYF. Written as DNA, the CDR3 is TGTGCCAGCAGTTCCTCAGATACGCAGTATTTT.

The rearrangement links TRBV6-6 to TRBJ1-6; D remains ambiguous. CDR3 length: 14 residues. Germline CDR1 is MNHNY and CDR2 is SVGAGI (reference sequence). Trimming stripped 5 bases from V and 14 bases from J, with 19 bases between. In DNA form, the CDR3 reads TGTGCCAGCAGTCCGGCCCGCGCAACTGGGGCCCTCCACTTT. Its protein product is CASSPARATGALHF.

The V and J genes are TRBV5-4 and TRBJ2-3; 9 bases agree with TRBD1. The CDR3 covers 15 residues. Germline loops: CDR1 SGHNT, CDR2 YYREEE (reference sequence). Trimming at V came to 4 bases and at J to 6 bases, leaving 9 bases not matched to a gene. The CDR3 region has the DNA TGTGCCAGCAGCCCGGACAGGGGCCCGTCTGATACGCAGTATTTT. This codes for CASSPDRGPSDTQYF.

The V call is TRBV7-8, the J call TRBJ2-1; 12 bases are a match to TRBD2. Unmatched junction bases numbered 8, after V lost 5 bases and J lost 6 bases. Germline CDR1 SGHVS, CDR2 FQNEAQ. CDR3 length: 16 residues. The CDR3 DNA sequence: TGTGCCAGCAGCCGCTGGACTAGCGGGGTTACCAATGAGCAGTTCTTC. Its protein product is CASSRWTSGVTNEQFF.

V gene TRBV2 combines with J gene TRBJ1-5; 7 bases agree with TRBD1. V shed 6 bases and J 5 bases; nucleotides not matched to a gene: 10. Per the germline V gene, CDR1 is SNHLY and CDR2 is FYNNEI. The CDR3 is 15 residues long. The CDR3 reads CASRTGRFPYQPQHF. CDR3 bases: TGTGCCAGCAGGACAGGGAGGTTCCCCTATCAGCCCCAGCATTTT.

The chain recombines TRBV19 with TRBJ1-1; D gene uncertain. The CDR3 sequence is 14 residues long. Deletions cut 7 bases from V and 1 base from J, with 13 bases between. Germline-derived CDR1 and CDR2 are LNHDA and SQIVND (reference sequence). CDR3 DNA sequence: TGTGCCAGTACGCCGGGGATTCGGAACACTGAAGCTTTCTTT. Its protein product is CASTPGIRNTEAFF.

The chain carries TRBV29-1 and TRBJ2-3; 7 bases align to TRBD2. The CDR3 runs to 12 residues. V shed 3 bases and J 8 bases; nucleotides not matched to a gene: 5. CDR1 and CDR2 (germline): SQVTM, ANQGSEA. In DNA, the CDR3 is TGCAGCGTTGAGTCAGGCGGGGGTACGCAGTATTTT. Its translation is CSVESGGGTQYF.

The chain employs TRBV7-9 and TRBJ1-5, with 9 bases matching TRBD1. This CDR3 spans 15 amino acids. Per germline, CDR1 SEHNR and CDR2 FQNEAQ (reference sequence). Trimming took 4 bases from V and 4 from J; bases not matched to a gene: 5. The CDR3 spells CASSSGQGYNQPQHF. The CDR3 DNA follows: TGTGCCAGCAGCTCGGGACAGGGCTATAATCAGCCCCAGCATTTT.

This rearrangement joins TRBV7-9 to TRBJ2-3, with 8 bases lining up with TRBD1. The germline V gene has CDR1 SEHNR and CDR2 FQNEAQ (reference sequence). This CDR3 comprises 13 residues. The J segment lost 4 bases and the V segment lost 5 bases, leaving 2 bases of the junction unmatched. The CDR3 sequence: CASSPRGPDTQYF. The CDR3 region has the DNA TGTGCCAGCAGCCCCAGGGGGCCAGATACGCAGTATTTT.

This sequence joins TRBV25-1 and TRBJ2-5; TRBD1 agrees at 7 bases. This CDR3 region has 14 residues. Trimming cost V 5 bases and J 1 base; bases outside gene matches: 4. CDR1 and CDR2 (germline): MGHDK, SYGVNS. CDR3 coding DNA: TGTGCCAGCAGTCCCCACAGGGGCCAAGAGACCCAGTACTTC. It is translated as CASSPHRGQETQYF.

This clone turned up a few times. The chain uses TRBV30 and TRBJ1-5, with TRBD1 as a possible D gene (6 bases). V was shortened by 7 bases and J by 2 bases, with 15 bases between the two germline ends. Germline CDR1 reads GTSNPN; CDR2 reads SVGIG (reference sequence). This CDR3 contains 14 residues. CDR3 DNA sequence: TGTGCCTCCGAAAACCCAGGGGGCAATCAGCCCCAGCATTTT. As protein: CASENPGGNQPQHF.

The CDR3 sequence is CSVPSGWGVTEAFF. The CDR3 DNA reads as TGCAGCGTTCCTTCAGGGTGGGGAGTCACTGAAGCTTTCTTT. The chain joins TRBV29-1 to TRBJ1-1, with D possibly matching TRBD1 (5 bases). CDR1 is SQVTM, CDR2 ANQGSEA, per germline. The CDR3 has 14 amino acids. V was trimmed by 5 bases and J by 4 bases, leaving 17 bases between them.

This rearrangement joins TRBV30 to TRBJ1-5; possible D gene TRBD1, 6 bases. The CDR3 sequence is 15 residues long. Germline V gives CDR1 GTSNPN, CDR2 SVGIG (reference sequence). V was shortened by 3 bases and J by 2 bases, with 14 bases between the two germline ends. The CDR3 coding sequence is TGTGCCTGGAGAAGGGGGGGCGGTGGCAATCAGCCCCAGCATTTT. This encodes CAWRRGGGGNQPQHF.

This rearrangement joins TRBV5-1 to TRBJ1-6, with D unclear. In germline, CDR1 is SGHRS, CDR2 YFSETQ. CDR3 size: 15 residues. The V end was cut by 0 bases, the J end by 7 bases, with 11 bases between. CDR3 amino acids: CASSLAVGINSPLHF. CDR3 nucleotides: TGCGCCAGCAGCTTGGCCGTGGGTATCAATTCACCCCTCCACTTT.

The CDR3 reads CASSPMTGGSVSYGYTF. The CDR3 coding sequence is TGCGCCAGCAGCCCTATGACAGGGGGCTCGGTTAGCTATGGCTACACCTTC. J is TRBJ1-2 and V is TRBV5-1; 10 bases align to TRBD1. J was trimmed by 4 bases and V by 4 bases; bases with no gene match: 13. The germline gives CDR1 SGHRS, CDR2 YFSETQ. The CDR3 is 17 amino acids.

This chain links TRBV4-3 with TRBJ2-7; D ambiguous. This CDR3 region has 15 residues. The germline V gene has CDR1 LGHNA and CDR2 YSLEER. V was clipped by 2 bases and J by 2 bases, with 13 bases between them. The CDR3 spells CASSQLGRHPYEQYF. In DNA form, the CDR3 reads TGCGCCAGCAGCCAACTTGGCAGGCATCCCTACGAGCAGTACTTC.

The chain combines TRBV27 with TRBJ2-7, with 9 bases fitting TRBD2. The V gene end was trimmed by 4 bases and the J gene end by 2 bases; junction bases not matched to a gene: 3. CDR1 and CDR2 from the germline V gene are MNHEY and SMNVEV (reference sequence). This CDR3 is 14 amino acids long. The CDR3 coding sequence is TGTGCCAGCAGTTCGCGGGGGGGCCCCTACGAGCAGTACTTC. It codes for CASSSRGGPYEQYF.

This chain links TRBV4-3 with TRBJ1-6; D possibly corresponds to TRBD1 (5 bases). This CDR3 is 17 amino acids long. Trimming cost V 4 bases and J 3 bases, with 16 bases left between them. Germline values: CDR1 LGHNA, CDR2 YSLEER. CDR3 sequence: CASSPGRVGGYNSPLHF. CDR3 sequence (DNA): TGCGCCAGCAGCCCGGGACGTGTAGGCGGCTATAATTCACCCCTCCACTTT.

The chain carries TRBV29-1 and TRBJ2-1; D not certain. The germline V and J ends were trimmed by 4 bases and 5 bases, with 9 bases remaining between them. This CDR3 is 12 amino acids long. Germline values: CDR1 SQVTM, CDR2 ANQGSEA. The CDR3 loop reads CSVGSADNEQFF. CDR3 sequence (DNA): TGCAGCGTTGGGTCAGCTGACAATGAGCAGTTCTTC.

This chain uses TRBV5-1 with TRBJ2-6; D may be TRBD1 or TRBD2 (5 bases each). The V gene's germline CDR1 is SGHRS and CDR2 YFSETQ. This CDR3 spans 16 amino acids. V lost 1 base to trimming and J lost 4 bases, with 12 bases between them. The CDR3 DNA reads TGCGCCAGCAGCTTGAGTGGGGACCCGGGGGCCAACGTCCTGACTTTC. Translation: CASSLSGDPGANVLTF. Together with reference TRBV5-1 and TRBJ2-6, the CDR3 gives the full variable domain: KAGVTQTPRYLIKTRGQQVTLSCSPISGHRSVSWYQQTPGQGLQFLFEYFSETQRNKGNFPGRFSGRQFSNSRSEMNVSTLELGDSALYLCASSLSGDPGANVLTFGAGSRLTVL.

The J gene is TRBJ2-7, the V gene TRBV4-3; D is perhaps TRBD1 (6 bases). Trimming took 0 bases from V and 5 from J, leaving 14 bases between them. From germline, CDR1 is LGHNA and CDR2 YSLEER. The length of the CDR3 is 15 residues. The CDR3 nucleotides read TGCGCCAGCAGCCAAGATCATGGTAGGGGGAACGAGCAGTACTTC. Translated, it gives CASSQDHGRGNEQYF.

This chain joins TRBV5-1 and TRBJ2-7; 11 positions agree with TRBD1. The CDR3 loop spans 14 amino acids. V lost 4 bases to trimming and J lost 9 bases; unmatched junction nucleotides: 9. CDR1 is SGHRS and CDR2 is YFSETQ in the germline V gene. Here the CDR3 reads CASSRGQGALLQYF. The CDR3 bases are TGCGCCAGCAGCAGAGGACAGGGGGCGCTTTTGCAGTACTTC.